This TCR beta chain derives from a study of vaccination and CD4 T cells after COVID-19. Study information: Controls used CEFX viral epitopes (positive), HIV-1 Nef peptides (negative), or no peptide.

Treatment reported: roughly nine-day PBMC culture with coronavirus spike peptide pools or control peptides (ViraFEST assay). Oncomine TCR Beta short-read sequencing was applied to DNA from cultured CD4+ T cells. TCRdb reanalysed the PCR reads using MiXCR and keeps one entry per CDR3 protein. The data show about 20,000 distinct CDR3 sequences, 35% to 50% seen once. Worth noting for this clonotype: The antigen remains unidentified.

CDR1 and CDR2 (germline): KGHDR, SFDVKD. The CDR3 is 15 residues long. The V end lost 3 bases, the J end lost 7 bases, and 18 bases lay between the germline ends. The chain employs TRBV24-1 and TRBJ2-7; the D gene is possibly TRBD2 (7 bases). This TCR was recovered from a human donor who had recovered from COVID-19. The specimen was CD4+ T cells from blood, cultured in vitro, collected after SARS-CoV-2 vaccination. DNA for the CDR3: TGTGCCACCAGTGATCCCTCGCGGGGGCGAGGGGAGCAGTACTTC. Encoded protein: CATSDPSRGRGEQYF.